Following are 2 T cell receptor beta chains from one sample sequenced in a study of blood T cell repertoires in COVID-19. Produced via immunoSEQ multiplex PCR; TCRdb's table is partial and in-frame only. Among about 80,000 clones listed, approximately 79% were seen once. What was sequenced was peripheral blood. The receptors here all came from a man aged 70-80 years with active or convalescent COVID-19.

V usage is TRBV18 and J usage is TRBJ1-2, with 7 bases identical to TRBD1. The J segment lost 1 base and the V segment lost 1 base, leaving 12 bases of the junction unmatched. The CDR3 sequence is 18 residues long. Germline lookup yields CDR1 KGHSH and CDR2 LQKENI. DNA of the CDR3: TGTGCCAGCTCACCACTAGCCGAGGGACAGAAGTTTAACTATGGCTACACCTTC. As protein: CASSPLAEGQKFNYGYTF.

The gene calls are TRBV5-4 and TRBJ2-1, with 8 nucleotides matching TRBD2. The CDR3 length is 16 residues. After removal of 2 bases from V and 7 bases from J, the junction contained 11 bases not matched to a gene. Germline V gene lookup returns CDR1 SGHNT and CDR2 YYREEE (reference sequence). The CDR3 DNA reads TGTGCCAGCAGCTTTCAAGCGGGGGCCGCTCGGAATGAGCAGTTCTTC. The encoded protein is CASSFQAGAARNEQFF. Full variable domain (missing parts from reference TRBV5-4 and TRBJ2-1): ETGVTQSPTHLIKTRGQQVTLRCSSQSGHNTVSWYQQALGQGPQFIFQYYREEENGRGNFPPRFSGLQFPNYSSELNVNALELDDSALYLCASSFQAGAARNEQFFGPGTRLTVL.